The sequence of this T cell receptor (beta chain) was determined in a study of T cell clones after liver transplantation (dated by TCRdb to 2018 to 2020). Regarding the research as a whole: The samples were obtained from ITN030ST, a randomized trial that attempted immunosuppression withdrawal within 2 years after liver transplantation. A cohort of 8 liver transplant recipients was studied, of whom 3 were classified as tolerant and 5 as non-tolerant. Blood samples were collected pre-transplant, then pre-randomization ahead of withdrawal, and finally post-randomization once withdrawal had either been completed or failed. Until randomization at 12-24 months post-transplant, subjects were given standard immunosuppression, with no induction therapy. Of the eight recipients, a few were HCV-positive, while the remaining recipients had been transplanted for non-autoimmune, non-viral indications. As an antigen-independent comparator for the donor-reactive sequences, third party-reactive TCRbeta sequences from pre-transplant MLRs were identified as well. Donor-reactive T cell clones were identified by TCRbeta sequencing after a pre-transplant mixed lymphocyte reaction and then tracked in post-transplant blood. To count as tolerant, a recipient had to stay completely off immunosuppression for at least one year without liver enzymes climbing beyond twice the upper limit of normal. What the study reported, not specific to this receptor: When repertoire turnover was taken into account, detection of donor-reactive sequences was significantly reduced in 7 of 8 subjects for CD4 and in 8 of 8 subjects for CD8. Circulating donor-reactive CD4 TCRbeta sequences fell significantly post-transplant in most of the 8 subjects, irrespective of tolerance or HCV status. Because no allograft tissue specimens were available, donor-reactive T cells may have migrated into the graft instead of being deleted. In two subjects, low numbers of available donor cells limited the measurable donor-reactive repertoire. The conclusions were considered preliminary, being limited by small, heterogeneous patient numbers and non-standardized post-transplant time points. The decline in donor-reactive sequences exceeded the decline in third party-reactive sequences, suggesting partial antigen-specific deletion that was unrelated to withdrawal success.

From cysteine to phenylalanine, the CDR3 is 13 amino acids long. Only the CDR3 region is kept as DNA, spanning 39 bases read in frame from base 1. Sequences SQVTM (CDR1) and ANQGSEA (CDR2) are obtained from the germline V gene. V drops 5 bases and J drops 5 bases, leaving 13 bases in between. This clone occurred once. Its recognized antigen is unknown. Nothing much larger sits one base from this clone, and base qualities are not available. Frozen genomic DNA underwent high-throughput TCRbeta CDR3 sequencing by immunoSEQ, including PCR amplification, mapping, bias correction and internal controls. For the original study's pipeline: Only productive rearrangements were retained, and each unique TCRbeta sequence was defined by its CDR3 nucleotide sequence together with its V and J gene. For classification of a sequence as donor-reactive, at least 5-fold expansion in CFSE-low cells relative to unstimulated pre-transplant cells and a frequency of at least 0.01% were required. Minimum frequency thresholds were set for each subject on the basis of the unstimulated sample with the lowest template count, so that a detection power of at least 90% was ensured. Jensen-Shannon divergence between the top 1000 TCRbeta sequences post- versus pre-transplant served as the measure of repertoire turnover. Two-sided Fisher's exact tests were used to test for changes in how often donor-reactive sequences were detected. Here the immuneACCESS table is served through TCRdb, limited to in-frame sequences with V and J called. Missing clones are a known gap in these copies; in checked studies unresolved V genes cover under half, and the rest lacks a known reason. V and J calls and clone size are those listed in that table; D and trimming were worked out from the DNA. Here the sample has around 78,000 clones; around 78% occur a single time. The ten top clones hold about 2.5% of the sample.

Unstimulated PBMCs, after thawing, were stained for CD3, CD4 and CD8 and then FACS-sorted into CD3+CD4+ and CD3+CD8+ populations. Each of the 8 studied subjects was randomized to immunosuppression withdrawal. The Qiagen DNeasy Blood and Tissue Kit was used for isolation of genomic DNA. The chain is made from TRBV29-1 and TRBJ1-5; a weak D assignment points to TRBD1 (5 bases agree). The sequence was collected from a human patient who received a liver transplant. Some T cells may originate with the graft donor following a transplant. Specimen: CD4+ T cells from blood, collected at the 22-month timepoint. The sequenced DNA: TGCAGCGTTCTACCAGGGTTTGATCAGCCCCAGCATTTT. It specifies CSVLPGFDQPQHF.